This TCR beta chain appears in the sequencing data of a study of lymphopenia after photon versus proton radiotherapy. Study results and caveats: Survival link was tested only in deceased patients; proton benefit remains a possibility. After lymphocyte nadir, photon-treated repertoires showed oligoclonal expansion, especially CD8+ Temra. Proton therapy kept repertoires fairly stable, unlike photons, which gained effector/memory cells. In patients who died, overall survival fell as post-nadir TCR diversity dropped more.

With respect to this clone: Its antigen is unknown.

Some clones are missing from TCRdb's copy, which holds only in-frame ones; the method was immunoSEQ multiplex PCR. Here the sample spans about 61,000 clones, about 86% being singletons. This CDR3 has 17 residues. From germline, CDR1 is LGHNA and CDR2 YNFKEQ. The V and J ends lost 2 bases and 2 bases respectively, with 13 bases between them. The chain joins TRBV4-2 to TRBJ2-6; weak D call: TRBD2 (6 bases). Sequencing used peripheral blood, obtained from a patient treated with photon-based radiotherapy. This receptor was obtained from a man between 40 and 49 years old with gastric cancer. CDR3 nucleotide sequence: TGTGCCAGCAGCCAACAGACCCGGGGGACTGGGGCCAACGTCCTGACTTTC. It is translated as CASSQQTRGTGANVLTF.